This T cell receptor beta chain was identified in a study of response to subunit inactivated influenza vaccine (dated by TCRdb to the late 2010s). About the investigation overall: Deep quantitative T cell receptor repertoire profiling was used in the study to track responses to a trivalent subunit inactivated influenza vaccine.

On this clonotype: Its antigen has not been determined. Base qualities are missing; no much larger clone stands one base away.

Reading the germline V gene gives CDR1 SQVTM and CDR2 ANQGSEA. The CDR3, from cysteine to phenylalanine, totals 16 residues. Only CDR3 DNA remains: 48 bases, in frame from the first base. V and J are trimmed by 6 bases and 7 bases, and the gene matches miss 11 bases of the junction. Libraries were made using RT-PCR. Reads for this sample came from an Illumina HiSeq 2500. TCRdb took the public reads, trimmed them with fastp at Q25, ran MiXCR for clone calling and kept in-frame beta chains. CDR3 protein duplicates are merged, each entry listing the most common genes and DNA. The sample table holds roughly 630,000 distinct CDR3 sequences, of which 13% to 15% were seen once. The leading ten clones occupy roughly 7.2% of the sample. Summary of the overall study and its limitations: According to the authors, only a limited number of new T cells may be recruited by each seasonal influenza vaccination.

The specimen was PBMCs from blood, collected 14 to 15 days before vaccination. The chain is encoded by TRBV29-1 joined to TRBJ2-1; 14 bases in the junction line up with TRBD2. This sequence originates from a man over 45 who received an inactivated influenza vaccine. Donor details come from another sample of the same person, matched by shared clones. The CDR3 corresponds to CSVEGGTSGSWNEQFF. In nucleotide form, the sequence is TGCAGCGTCGAGGGAGGGACTAGCGGGAGTTGGAATGAGCAGTTCTTC.